The 27 T cell receptor beta chains reported below all come from one sample, sequenced in a study of CD4 T cells in relation to SARS-CoV-2 and coronaviruses. Before the COVID-19 pandemic, during about 2010-2018, CD4+ T cells were taken from unexposed donors. Generated by immunoSEQ multiplex PCR, the TCRdb table keeps only in-frame clones and is missing some. The sample lists about 68,000 clones, 90% to 95% occurring once. The sequenced sample consisted of naive CD4+ T cells from PBMCs. Subset denoted: naive CD4+ T cells isolated by negative enrichment. The receptor source for this set is a human donor in good health.

The rearrangement uses TRBV5-1 and TRBJ1-4; D is uncertain. The germline V gene encodes CDR1 SGHRS and CDR2 YFSETQ. This CDR3 contains 14 residues. The V gene lost 1 base and the J gene lost 7 bases, with 11 bases spanning the gap. Written as DNA, the CDR3 is TGCGCCAGCAGCTTGTCAAACGCGGGTGAAAAACTGTTTTTT. This codes for CASSLSNAGEKLFF.

The genes are TRBV3-1 (or the pseudogene TRBV3-2) and TRBJ2-7, with 9 positions matching TRBD2. The CDR3 contains 19 residues. V was clipped by 4 bases and J by 6 bases; unmatched bases: 22. Germline V gives CDR1 LGHDT, CDR2 YNNKEL (reference sequence). The CDR3, as DNA: TGTGCCAGCAGCCCGTTCGGGGTAGCGGGAGTCGGCCGAAGGGGCGAGCAGTACTTC. Protein product: CASSPFGVAGVGRRGEQYF.

The rearrangement uses TRBV28 and TRBJ1-5; 7 nucleotides align to TRBD1. The V and J ends lost 9 bases and 4 bases, in that order; junction bases with no gene match: 9. Germline CDR1 reads MDHEN; CDR2 reads SYDVKM. The length of the CDR3 is 14 residues. CDR3 in DNA: TGTGCCAGTAGGGGGCACCCAGGAAATCAGCCCCAGCATTTT. Translation: CASRGHPGNQPQHF.

The gene calls are TRBV7-8 and TRBJ2-1; 16 nucleotides match TRBD2. V shed 4 bases and J 10 bases; nucleotides not matched to a gene: 1. Germline V gene sequence: CDR1 SGHVS, CDR2 FQNEAQ. The CDR3 loop spans 14 amino acids. The CDR3 region is CASSSGLAGGEQFF. CDR3 sequence (DNA): TGTGCCAGCAGCTCGGGACTAGCGGGAGGGGAGCAGTTCTTC.

The chain employs TRBV18 and TRBJ1-1; D is uncertain. Germline loops: CDR1 KGHSH, CDR2 LQKENI. This CDR3 region has 15 residues. Trimming stripped 2 bases from V and 0 bases from J, with 10 bases between. The CDR3 loop reads CASSPFEGLNTEAFF. DNA for the CDR3: TGTGCCAGCTCACCATTCGAGGGCTTGAACACTGAAGCTTTCTTT.

The chain combines TRBV10-3 with TRBJ1-2; D remains unclear. V dropped 3 bases and J dropped 4 bases, with 12 bases sitting between them. Per the germline V gene, CDR1 is ENHRY and CDR2 is SYGVKD. The CDR3 loop spans 14 amino acids. This chain's CDR3 is CAISDQTHSYGYTF. Here the CDR3 DNA reads TGTGCCATCAGTGACCAGACCCACTCCTATGGCTACACCTTC.

This chain uses TRBV11-3 with TRBJ2-1; perhaps TRBD1 as D (6 bases). The ends were cut back, 6 bases at V and 6 bases at J, with 15 bases in the middle. Germline V gene lookup returns CDR1 SGHNT and CDR2 YENEEA. CDR3 size: 14 residues. CDR3 DNA sequence: TGTGCCAGCAGTAGGACAGTATCGGGCAATGAGCAGTTCTTC. Its translation is CASSRTVSGNEQFF.

This clone came up once. This chain links TRBV28 with TRBJ1-5; 8 bases fit TRBD1. This CDR3 is built from 13 residues. Germline V gives CDR1 MDHEN, CDR2 SYDVKM. Germline trimming cut 11 bases from V and 2 bases from J; bases unmatched to any gene: 5. The CDR3 region is CAGQGGGNQPQHF. CDR3 nucleotides: TGTGCCGGACAGGGTGGGGGCAATCAGCCCCAGCATTTT.

This rearrangement joins TRBV2 to TRBJ2-7; a weak D match, TRBD1 (5 bases). The V gene's germline CDR1 is SNHLY and CDR2 FYNNEI. The CDR3 extends over 13 amino acids. Trimming removed 1 base at V and 5 bases at J, with 9 bases between. The CDR3 DNA reads as TGTGCCAGCAGTGAAGGTCAGGGCCACGAGCAGTACTTC. This codes for CASSEGQGHEQYF.

The V gene is TRBV24-1, the J gene TRBJ2-1; 7 nucleotides align to TRBD2. This CDR3 is built from 16 residues. V gave up 3 bases and J gave up 7 bases; unmatched junction bases: 11. Germline-derived CDR1 and CDR2 are KGHDR and SFDVKD. The CDR3 reads CATSDVGGRRENEQFF. The CDR3, as DNA: TGTGCCACCAGTGATGTGGGGGGGAGGAGGGAGAATGAGCAGTTCTTC.

The chain is built from TRBV27 and TRBJ2-7; D is possibly TRBD1 or TRBD2 (6 bases each). This CDR3 contains 14 residues. Germline lookup yields CDR1 MNHEY and CDR2 SMNVEV (reference sequence). V was clipped by 10 bases and J by 0 bases, with 16 bases between them. The CDR3 DNA reads TGTGCCACCCGACCCTCGGGGGCCTCCTACGAGCAGTACTTC. This gives the protein CATRPSGASYEQYF.

This clone has only one observation. The rearrangement links TRBV27 to TRBJ1-3; the D is unclear. The germline CDR1 and CDR2 sequences are MNHEY and SMNVEV (reference sequence). The CDR3 contains 16 residues. Deletions cut 0 bases from V and 0 bases from J, with 9 bases between. The CDR3 DNA reads as TGTGCCAGCAGTTTATCGTACAGAACCTCTGGAAACACCATATATTTT. Amino acid sequence: CASSLSYRTSGNTIYF.

The V call is TRBV19, the J call TRBJ2-7; 7 bases line up with TRBD1. V was clipped by 6 bases and J by 1 base; unmatched bases: 6. CDR1 is LNHDA and CDR2 is SQIVND in the germline V gene (reference sequence). This CDR3 contains 14 residues. Here the CDR3 reads CASSLRQGSYEQYF. The CDR3 DNA reads as TGTGCCAGTAGCCTCAGACAGGGTTCCTACGAGCAGTACTTC.

This chain uses TRBV20-1 with TRBJ2-7; D not certain. V lost 3 bases and J lost 7, with 7 bases in between. Germline CDR1 is DFQATT and CDR2 is SNEGSKA (reference sequence). The CDR3 consists of 10 residues. The CDR3 reads CSASLGEQYF. In DNA form, the CDR3 reads TGCAGTGCTAGCCTTGGGGAGCAGTACTTC.

The rearrangement uses TRBV6-5 and TRBJ1-1; 7 bases align to TRBD1. CDR1 MNHEY and CDR2 SVGAGI come from the germline V gene. Unmatched junction bases numbered 10, after V lost 8 bases and J lost 4 bases. CDR3 length: 14 amino acids. DNA for the CDR3: TGTGCCAGCGCCTCGGACAGGTGGGGCACTGAAGCTTTCTTT. Translating it yields CASASDRWGTEAFF.

The gene calls are TRBV5-6 and TRBJ1-5, with 8 bases matching TRBD1. The CDR3 spans 14 residues. J was trimmed by 5 bases and V by 0 bases; bases with no gene match: 1. Germline V gene sequence: CDR1 SGHDT, CDR2 YYEEEE. The CDR3 reads CASSLAGGHQPQHF. CDR3 DNA: TGTGCCAGCAGCTTGGCAGGGGGCCATCAGCCCCAGCATTTT.

V usage is TRBV16 and J usage is TRBJ2-5, with 9 bases aligning to TRBD1. This CDR3 is 17 amino acids long. The germline V gene has CDR1 KGHSY and CDR2 FQNENV. After removal of 2 bases from V and 4 bases from J, the junction contained 11 bases not matched to a gene. In nucleotides, the CDR3 is TGTGCCAGCAGCCAAGTCCCACCGGGACAGGGTGGAGAGACCCAGTACTTC. This codes for CASSQVPPGQGGETQYF.

The chain links TRBV18 to TRBJ2-7, with 7 bases fitting TRBD1. J lost 4 bases, V lost 4 bases, and 10 bases had no gene match. From germline, CDR1 is KGHSH and CDR2 LQKENI. The CDR3 consists of 15 residues. CDR3 region: CASSRDQGDRYEQYF. CDR3 DNA sequence: TGTGCCAGCTCACGCGACCAGGGGGATCGATACGAGCAGTACTTC.

The chain combines TRBV2 with TRBJ1-2, with D possibly being TRBD1 (5 bases). Trimming stripped 4 bases from V and 4 bases from J, with 7 bases between. From germline, CDR1 is SNHLY and CDR2 FYNNEI. The CDR3 runs to 12 residues. The CDR3 DNA reads TGTGCCAGCAGTGGACAGCTCTATGGCTACACCTTC. The encoded protein is CASSGQLYGYTF.

The chain is built from TRBV5-6 and TRBJ1-2; perhaps TRBD1 as D (5 bases). This CDR3 comprises 16 residues. V was clipped by 1 base and J by 7 bases, with 20 bases between them. The germline gives CDR1 SGHDT, CDR2 YYEEEE. In DNA, the CDR3 is TGTGCCAGCAGCTTGCGCAGGCCGCAGGGAAGAGGTGGCTACACCTTC. Residues: CASSLRRPQGRGGYTF.

The count of this clone is one. The chain uses TRBV2 and TRBJ2-7; TRBD1 aligns across 8 bases. Germline trimming cut 5 bases from V and 0 bases from J; bases unmatched to any gene: 6. Germline CDR1 reads SNHLY; CDR2 reads FYNNEI. The CDR3 consists of 15 residues. CDR3 amino acids: CASSSDRASSYEQYF. CDR3 nucleotide sequence: TGTGCCAGCAGTTCGGACAGGGCGAGCTCCTACGAGCAGTACTTC.

This clone occurred once. V usage is TRBV29-1 and J usage is TRBJ2-7, with TRBD1 identical over 8 bases. Germline assignment: CDR1 SQVTM and CDR2 ANQGSEA. The CDR3 length is 12 residues. V trimming: 8 bases; J trimming: 3 bases; junction bases outside the gene matches: 6. DNA of the CDR3: TGCAGCTTTTCCGGGACAGGCTACGAGCAGTACTTC. This codes for CSFSGTGYEQYF.

The chain uses TRBV7-3 and TRBJ1-3; D unclear. The CDR3 contains 13 residues. Trimming took 4 bases from V and 0 from J, leaving 4 bases between them. CDR1 and CDR2 from the germline V gene are SGHTA and FQGTGA. The DNA of the CDR3 is TGTGCCAGCAGCTCGAACTCTGGAAACACCATATATTTT. This encodes CASSSNSGNTIYF.

The rearrangement links TRBV24-1 to TRBJ2-1, with 9 bases that match TRBD1. Germline lookup yields CDR1 KGHDR and CDR2 SFDVKD. V lost 6 bases and J lost 6; bases outside the gene matches: 8. This CDR3 is built from 15 residues. The CDR3 region has the DNA TGTGCCACCAGTCGTAGGACAGGGGCGGGCAATGAGCAGTTCTTC. It specifies CATSRRTGAGNEQFF.

This chain joins TRBV5-1 and TRBJ2-1; D assignment may be TRBD1 or TRBD2 (6 bases each). The CDR3 runs to 15 residues. Germline assignment: CDR1 SGHRS and CDR2 YFSETQ. V was shortened by 1 base and J by 3 bases, with 11 bases between the two germline ends. CDR3 in DNA: TGCGCCAGCAGCTTGTCGGGGGCCCTCTACAATGAGCAGTTCTTC. The encoded protein is CASSLSGALYNEQFF.

The rearrangement links TRBV25-1 to TRBJ1-4; 7 bases line up with TRBD1. CDR1 and CDR2 from the germline V gene are MGHDK and SYGVNS. J gave up 6 bases and V 1 base, and 11 bases lay outside the gene matches. The CDR3 covers 17 residues. CDR3 nucleotide sequence: TGTGCCAGCAGTGAATCCGCCAGGGGGTTTTTTGATGAAAAACTGTTTTTT. Translated: CASSESARGFFDEKLFF.

The CDR3 DNA is TGTGCCAGCAGCTTTGGGACTAGCTTATCGTCCGATACGCAGTATTTT. Translated: CASSFGTSLSSDTQYF. V is TRBV7-9 and J is TRBJ2-3; 9 nucleotides line up with TRBD2. The trim removed 3 bases at V and 6 bases at J, leaving 10 bases unmatched. This CDR3 has 16 residues. Germline values: CDR1 SEHNR, CDR2 FQNEAQ (reference sequence).